This TCR beta chain was captured by sequencing in a study of shared clonotypes between healthy human individuals. On the study more broadly: For every donor, three CD4 naive, three CD4 memory, two CD8 naive and one CD8 memory plates were used.

This clone was counted a few times. Its antigen is undetermined. Germline values: CDR1 MNHEY, CDR2 SMNVEV (reference sequence). The trim removed 1 base at V and 4 bases at J, leaving 7 bases unmatched. This CDR3 region has 16 residues. DNA at 200 ng, tens of thousands of T cell genomes, went into sorted-subset replicate PCRs. TCRdb keeps only in-frame clones here, not all; method: immunoSEQ multiplex PCR. Here the sample spans about 2.1 million clones, around 93% being singletons. The study, taken as a whole, reports: When naive CD4 clonotypes were compared across a few donors, 4% to 6.5% were shared. Researchers sampled only blood; tissue repertoires likely differ.

Only CD45RO-negative cells positively selected for CCR7 counted as naive CD8 cells, so terminally differentiated effector memory CD45RA+ cells were excluded. The clonotype was recovered from a young man in good health. Some clones in this sample may be carry-over from other donors' samples. Sequencing was performed on naive CD8+ T cells from PBMCs. This sequence joins TRBV27 and TRBJ1-1; 9 bases agree with TRBD1. CDR3 residues: CASSLLGTGPGTEAFF. For the CDR3, the DNA is TGTGCCAGCAGTTTATTGGGGACAGGGCCGGGCACTGAAGCTTTCTTT.